One sample yielded the 9 T cell receptor beta chains listed below, sequenced in a study of T cell repertoires in cytomegalovirus infection. TCRdb reprocessed the reads via MiXCR and lists one record per CDR3 protein. The sample shows 300,000 to 400,000 distinct CDR3 sequences, over 15% of them seen only once. Sequences were obtained from PBMCs. All receptors derive from a human donor in good health (CMV status not recorded). Some clones in this sample may be carry-over from other donors' samples.

This clonotype was counted many times. V is TRBV6-1 and J is TRBJ1-5; D gene unclear. The CDR3 length is 13 residues. V was pared by 6 bases and J by 3 bases, with 9 bases between. CDR1 MNHNS and CDR2 SASEGT come from the germline V gene. CDR3: CASSAGFNQPQHF. DNA of the CDR3: TGTGCCAGCAGCGCGGGTTTCAATCAGCCCCAGCATTTT.

This clonotype was seen a handful of times. The V and J genes are TRBV4-1 and TRBJ1-4; D remains ambiguous. This CDR3 is built from 16 residues. Trimming stripped 1 base from V and 0 bases from J, with 9 bases between. From germline, CDR1 is MGHRA and CDR2 YSYEKL. The CDR3 bases are TGCGCCAGCAGCCAAGGACCGGCTTCAACTAATGAAAAACTGTTTTTT. Its protein product is CASSQGPASTNEKLFF.

This clonotype was picked up a small number of times. The chain joins TRBV25-1 to TRBJ2-5; 9 positions agree with TRBD1. V shed 4 bases and J 2 bases; nucleotides not matched to a gene: 5. Germline V gene lookup returns CDR1 MGHDK and CDR2 SYGVNS. The CDR3 spans 15 residues. The CDR3 DNA sequence: TGTGCCAGCAGTGTGGGGACAGGGAGACAAGAGACCCAGTACTTC. It yields the protein CASSVGTGRQETQYF.

In this sample, this clonotype turned up a few times. The gene calls are TRBV20-1 and TRBJ2-7; D is uncertain. CDR3 length equals 11 residues. The V and J ends lost 4 bases and 2 bases respectively, with 6 bases between them. Germline CDR1 is DFQATT and CDR2 is SNEGSKA (reference sequence). CDR3 protein: CSAINTYEQYF. The CDR3, as DNA: TGCAGTGCTATAAACACCTACGAGCAGTACTTC.

V and J are TRBV2 and TRBJ1-5; no definite D call. V was cut by 7 bases and J by 1 base, with 11 bases left in between. Germline CDR1 SNHLY, CDR2 FYNNEI. The CDR3 extends over 14 amino acids. CDR3 DNA sequence: TGTGCCAGCACCTCGGCCAGAAGCAATCAGCCCCAGCATTTT. This sequence encodes CASTSARSNQPQHF.

This clonotype was detected only a few times. This chain joins TRBV28 and TRBJ1-1; D ambiguous. CDR1 is MDHEN and CDR2 is SYDVKM in the germline V gene. CDR3 length: 14 residues. Trimming took 3 bases from V and 6 from J, leaving 14 bases between them. The CDR3 region is CASSLLAAKAEAFF. The CDR3 DNA sequence: TGTGCCAGCAGTTTGTTGGCCGCGAAGGCTGAAGCTTTCTTT.

This rearrangement joins TRBV7-2 to TRBJ2-2, with TRBD2 identical over 8 bases. Germline CDR1 and CDR2: SGHTA and FQGNSA. The V gene end was trimmed by 2 bases and the J gene end by 1 base; junction bases not matched to a gene: 6. The CDR3 spans 17 residues. CDR3 nucleotides: TGTGCCAGCAGCTTACGACGGGGGGGCGGGAACACCGGGGAGCTGTTTTTT. Translating it yields CASSLRRGGGNTGELFF.

At least ten counts were recorded for this clonotype. The CDR3 sequence is CASSTRGLPRETQYF. As DNA, the CDR3 is TGTGCCAGCAGTACCCGCGGCCTCCCCCGAGAGACCCAGTACTTC. The chain couples TRBV28 to TRBJ2-5; D is undetermined. CDR1 and CDR2 from the germline V gene are MDHEN and SYDVKM. The CDR3 is 15 residues long. V was clipped by 5 bases and J by 4 bases, with 17 bases between them.

This clonotype was counted at least ten times. V is TRBV7-2 and J is TRBJ1-6; D remains unclear. Trimming removed 2 bases at V and 3 bases at J, with 17 bases between. The CDR3 runs to 18 residues. The germline V gene has CDR1 SGHTA and CDR2 FQGNSA. The CDR3 loop is CASSLMRPSEFYNSPLHF. DNA for the CDR3: TGTGCCAGCAGCTTAATGAGACCCTCAGAATTCTATAATTCACCCCTCCACTTT.